A single sample is the source of the 27 T cell receptor beta chains below, sequenced in a study of breast tumors, draining lymph nodes, adjacent tissues. Axillary draining lymph nodes of breast cancer patients supplied the node samples. TCRdb re-called the multiplex PCR reads with MiXCR, one entry per CDR3 protein. The sample includes approximately 140,000 distinct CDR3 sequences, around a third of them seen just once. Sequenced: axillary lymph node tissue. The origin of the receptors is a female donor with breast cancer. Some clones in this sample may be carry-over from other donors' samples.

The sample holds many counts of this clonotype. The chain combines TRBV7-9 with TRBJ2-5; D might be TRBD2 (6 bases). The CDR3 totals 15 residues. Germline V gene sequence: CDR1 SEHNR, CDR2 FQNEAQ (reference sequence). V shed 4 bases and J shed 2 bases, with 14 bases lying between them. CDR3 amino acids: CASSSGSAGQETQYF. CDR3 sequence (DNA): TGTGCCAGCAGCTCTGGGTCTGCGGGGCAAGAGACCCAGTACTTC.

About this clonotype itself: The junction shows a germline mismatch at one end, possibly a read error. The CDR3 spells CASSHSGGRAHYGYTF. For the CDR3, the DNA is TGTGCCAGCAGTCACTCGGGGGGGCGAGCTCACTACGGCTACACCTTC. The V gene is TRBV6-5, the J gene TRBJ1-2; D possibly corresponds to TRBD1 (6 bases). CDR1 is MNHEY and CDR2 is SVGAGI in the germline V gene. This CDR3 has 16 amino acids.

CDR3 coding DNA: TGTGCCATCAGTGAGCATCTTGGTAGCGGGGGGGTAGGCTACACCTTC. Protein product: CAISEHLGSGGVGYTF. The rearrangement links TRBV10-3 to TRBJ1-2; possibly TRBD1 for D (5 bases). This CDR3 is built from 16 residues. Germline V gene data show CDR1 as ENHRY and CDR2 as SYGVKD. Deletions cut 2 bases from V and 8 bases from J, with 21 bases between.

This clonotype was observed many times. The chain employs TRBV30 and TRBJ1-4; no firm D call. The CDR3 is 15 amino acids. In germline, CDR1 is GTSNPN, CDR2 SVGIG (reference sequence). Trimming removed 2 bases at V and 6 bases at J, with 16 bases between. CDR3 bases: TGTGCCTGGAGTCTCCCGGGATCCGACTATGAAAAACTGTTTTTT. Its translation: CAWSLPGSDYEKLFF. The variable domain in full, with the rest retrieved from reference TRBV30 and TRBJ1-4, is SQTIHQWPATLVQPVGSPLSLECTVEGTSNPNLYWYRQAAGRGLQLLFYSVGIGQISSEVPQNLSASRPQDRQFILSSKKLLLSDSGFYLCAWSLPGSDYEKLFFGSGTQLSVL.

The chain carries TRBV7-9 and TRBJ1-6; TRBD1 agrees at 11 bases. V shed 4 bases, J shed 6 bases, and the junction held 11 bases outside the gene matches. In germline, CDR1 is SEHNR, CDR2 FQNEAQ (reference sequence). The CDR3 sequence is 18 residues long. CDR3 protein: CASSSPSGQGAVNSPLHF. CDR3 bases: TGTGCCAGCAGCTCGCCCTCTGGACAGGGGGCCGTTAATTCACCCCTCCACTTT. The whole variable domain, remainder taken from reference TRBV7-9 and TRBJ1-6, is DTGVSQNPRHKITKRGQNVTFRCDPISEHNRLYWYRQTLGQGPEFLTYFQNEAQLEKSRLLSDRFSAERPKGSFSTLEIQRTEQGDSAMYLCASSSPSGQGAVNSPLHFGNGTRLTVT.

This clonotype was recorded many times. V gene TRBV20-1 combines with J gene TRBJ2-1; 8 bases are shared with TRBD2. V shed 4 bases, J shed 3 bases, and the junction held 8 bases outside the gene matches. The CDR3 is 15 residues long. The germline gives CDR1 DFQATT, CDR2 SNEGSKA (reference sequence). CDR3: CSATSGGGLYNEQFF. CDR3 in DNA: TGCAGTGCTACCTCGGGGGGGGGTCTCTACAATGAGCAGTTCTTC.

This clonotype was counted between two and nine times. This chain joins TRBV2 and TRBJ1-1; D is possibly TRBD1 (6 bases). This CDR3 region has 15 residues. Trimming pared 1 base from V and 2 bases from J, leaving 11 bases between. Germline loops: CDR1 SNHLY, CDR2 FYNNEI. CDR3 in amino acids: CASSEEGGINTEAFF. Written as DNA, the CDR3 is TGTGCCAGCAGTGAAGAAGGGGGAATAAACACTGAAGCTTTCTTT.

This clonotype was seen many times. J is TRBJ2-3 and V is TRBV4-2; D could derive from TRBD1 or TRBD2 (5 bases each). The CDR3 runs to 15 residues. The germline V and J ends were trimmed by 1 base and 4 bases, with 12 bases remaining between them. Germline CDR1 LGHNA, CDR2 YNFKEQ. The CDR3 region has the DNA TGTGCCAGCAGCCAAGTGGGGGTAGTGTCAGATACGCAGTATTTT. It codes for CASSQVGVVSDTQYF.

This clonotype was counted ten times or more. This chain connects TRBV5-8 to TRBJ2-3; D is undetermined. Looked up from germline, CDR1 is SGHTS and CDR2 is YDEGEE. The CDR3 covers 14 residues. V lost 0 bases, J lost 0 bases, and 5 bases lay in between. The CDR3 region is CASSLGESTDTQYF. The CDR3 coding sequence is TGTGCCAGCAGCTTGGGAGAGAGCACAGATACGCAGTATTTT.

This chain links TRBV29-1 with TRBJ1-1; D is perhaps TRBD1 (5 bases). The germline CDR1 and CDR2 sequences are SQVTM and ANQGSEA. This CDR3 has 14 residues. The V gene lost 2 bases and the J gene lost 3 bases, with 13 bases spanning the gap. The CDR3 loop is CSVESAGRDTEAFF. DNA for the CDR3: TGCAGCGTTGAATCGGCAGGGAGGGACACTGAAGCTTTCTTT. Filled out from reference TRBV29-1 and TRBJ1-1, the complete variable domain reads SAVISQKPSRDICQRGTSLTIQCQVDSQVTMMFWYRQQPGQSLTLIATANQGSEATYESGFVIDKFPISRPNLTFSTLTVSNMSPEDSSIYLCSVESAGRDTEAFFGQGTRLTVV.

This clonotype came up many times. This chain links TRBV2 with TRBJ2-3; D unresolved. Germline-derived CDR1 and CDR2 are SNHLY and FYNNEI. V was cut by 4 bases and J by 1 base, with 9 bases left in between. This CDR3 region has 14 residues. Here the CDR3 reads CASSAGLGTDTQYF. DNA of the CDR3: TGTGCCAGCAGTGCGGGCCTCGGCACAGATACGCAGTATTTT.

V gene TRBV11-2 combines with J gene TRBJ2-7; 7 bases agree with TRBD2. The trim removed 3 bases at V and 2 bases at J, leaving 7 bases unmatched. Looked up from germline, CDR1 is SGHAT and CDR2 is FQNNGV. This CDR3 is built from 15 residues. The CDR3 reads CASSLRFGGTYEQYF. The DNA for the CDR3 is TGTGCCAGCAGCTTGAGGTTCGGGGGGACCTACGAGCAGTACTTC.

The J gene is TRBJ1-4, the V gene TRBV2, with a weak D call TRBD1 (6 bases). The V and J ends lost 8 bases and 10 bases respectively, with 14 bases between them. The CDR3 has 12 residues. Germline V gene data show CDR1 as SNHLY and CDR2 as FYNNEI. The CDR3 here is CASSTEGGKLFF. The CDR3 nucleotides are TGTGCCAGCTCGACAGAAGGGGGAAAACTGTTTTTT.

There are many counts of this clonotype. This sequence joins TRBV5-1 and TRBJ2-6; 7 nucleotides match TRBD2. Germline CDR1 SGHRS, CDR2 YFSETQ. The CDR3 is 16 amino acids. Trimming at V came to 4 bases and at J to 4 bases, leaving 8 bases not matched to a gene. CDR3 in amino acids: CASSPGGSPGANVLTF. CDR3 bases: TGCGCCAGCAGCCCCGGGGGGTCTCCGGGGGCCAACGTCCTGACTTTC.

This clonotype was seen ten or more times. The chain uses TRBV5-1 and TRBJ2-7; D remains ambiguous. The V gene's germline CDR1 is SGHRS and CDR2 YFSETQ. The CDR3 length is 12 residues. Trimming took off 0 bases at V and 3 bases at J, with 4 bases between the two ends. This CDR3 reads CASSLGDYEQYF. CDR3 nucleotides: TGCGCCAGCAGCTTGGGGGACTACGAGCAGTACTTC.

The rearrangement links TRBV15 to TRBJ1-1, with D perhaps matching TRBD1 (6 bases). Germline-derived CDR1 and CDR2 are LNHNV and YYDKDF (reference sequence). The CDR3 runs 18 residues. Trimming took 3 bases from V and 3 from J, leaving 23 bases between them. CDR3 nucleotide sequence: TGTGCCACCAGCAGCTCAAGATCAGGGGTTGGTGGATACACTGAAGCTTTCTTT. This translates into CATSSSRSGVGGYTEAFF.

Ten or more counts support this clonotype. The gene calls are TRBV5-1 and TRBJ2-2; D uncertain. V shed 2 bases and J shed 0 bases, with 11 bases lying between them. Germline-derived CDR1 and CDR2 are SGHRS and YFSETQ. This CDR3 comprises 16 residues. The CDR3 bases are TGCGCCAGCAGCTTATTAAGTATATCGAACACCGGGGAGCTGTTTTTT. This sequence encodes CASSLLSISNTGELFF. The complete variable domain, with remaining parts taken from reference TRBV5-1 and TRBJ2-2, reads KAGVTQTPRYLIKTRGQQVTLSCSPISGHRSVSWYQQTPGQGLQFLFEYFSETQRNKGNFPGRFSGRQFSNSRSEMNVSTLELGDSALYLCASSLLSISNTGELFFGEGSRLTVL.

This clonotype has a count of ten or more. The chain recombines TRBV13 with TRBJ2-1; the D call may be TRBD1 or TRBD2 (5 bases each). V lost 6 bases and J lost 8, with 20 bases in between. The CDR3 spans 15 residues. Germline V gene sequence: CDR1 PRHDT, CDR2 FYEKMQ (reference sequence). This CDR3 is CASSIRIGGFHEQFF. CDR3 in DNA: TGTGCCAGCAGTATACGTATTGGGGGATTCCATGAGCAGTTCTTC.

This clonotype was found many times. This rearrangement joins TRBV9 to TRBJ2-7, with D tentatively TRBD1 or TRBD2 (5 bases each). V dropped 4 bases and J dropped 0 bases, with 11 bases sitting between them. The CDR3 totals 14 residues. Germline V gene data show CDR1 as SGDLS and CDR2 as YYNGEE. The CDR3 protein is CASSPGGGSYEQYF. In DNA, the CDR3 is TGTGCCAGCAGCCCAGGTGGGGGCTCCTACGAGCAGTACTTC. Variable domain in full (rest from reference TRBV9 and TRBJ2-7): DSGVTQTPKHLITATGQRVTLRCSPRSGDLSVYWYQQSLDQGLQFLIQYYNGEERAKGNILERFSAQQFPDLHSELNLSSLELGDSALYFCASSPGGGSYEQYFGPGTRLTVT.

For this clonotype: A much bigger clone sits one base away, suggesting this may be a read error. V gene TRBV24-1 combines with J gene TRBJ2-2; perhaps TRBD2 as D (7 bases). The germline V gene encodes CDR1 KGHDR and CDR2 SFDVKD. This CDR3 is built from 13 residues. CDR3 region: CATKETNTGGLLF. The CDR3 DNA sequence: TGTGCCACCAAGGAAACCAACACCGGGGGGCTGCTTTTT.

This clonotype was observed many times. The chain recombines TRBV5-1 with TRBJ2-3, with D possibly being TRBD2 (7 bases). Germline values: CDR1 SGHRS, CDR2 YFSETQ. The CDR3 covers 15 residues. V was cut by 3 bases and J by 6 bases, with 17 bases left in between. The CDR3 region is CASSSGGRIGDTQYF. The CDR3 DNA follows: TGCGCCAGCAGCTCGGGGGGCCGTATAGGCGATACGCAGTATTTT.

A few counts support this clonotype. A much larger clone is a single base away; this may be a read error. V usage is TRBV5-4 and J usage is TRBJ2-7; 7 bases map to TRBD2. CDR3 length: 14 residues. V dropped 4 bases and J dropped 5; count of bases not matched to a gene: 9. CDR1 is SGHNT, CDR2 YYREEE, per germline (reference sequence). For the CDR3, the DNA is TGTGCCAGCAGCATTGGGACTACCGGCCACGAGCAGTACTTC. It encodes CASSIGTTGHEQYF.

As to this clonotype: One junction end disagrees with the germline gene, perhaps due to a read error. The chain joins TRBV20-1 to TRBJ1-2, with TRBD1 as a possible D gene (5 bases). From germline, CDR1 is DFQATT and CDR2 SNEGSKA (reference sequence). This CDR3 has 15 amino acids. The CDR3 DNA follows: TGCAGCGCTAGGGGCAGGTCGCGTACTACCTATGGCTACGCCTTC. Translating gives CSARGRSRTTYGYAF.

Many counts were recorded for this clonotype. The chain links TRBV5-8 to TRBJ2-5; TRBD1 aligns across 7 bases. In germline, CDR1 is SGHTS, CDR2 YDEGEE. With 5 bases clipped from V and 5 bases from J, the junction kept 6 bases outside the gene matches. This CDR3 spans 13 amino acids. In DNA, the CDR3 is TGTGCCAGCAGGGTAGACAGGGCTGAGACCCAGTACTTC. Amino acids: CASRVDRAETQYF.

This clonotype came up many times. The rearrangement uses TRBV6-5 and TRBJ2-7; 11 nucleotides align to TRBD2. Per the germline V gene, CDR1 is MNHEY and CDR2 is SVGAGI. The length of the CDR3 is 17 residues. After removal of 0 bases from V and 1 base from J, the junction contained 5 bases not matched to a gene. CDR3 DNA sequence: TGTGCCAGCAGTTACTCTAGCGGGGGGGCGGGATCCTACGAGCAGTACGTC. It encodes CASSYSSGGAGSYEQYV.

A few counts support this clonotype. The chain employs TRBV6-1 and TRBJ1-2; TRBD1 matches 12 bases. The CDR3 has 17 residues. Germline V gene lookup returns CDR1 MNHNS and CDR2 SASEGT. The trim removed 5 bases at V and 5 bases at J, leaving 12 bases unmatched. Here the CDR3 reads CASSSMGGQGARYGYTF. The CDR3 DNA follows: TGTGCCAGCAGTTCAATGGGGGGACAGGGGGCGCGTTATGGCTACACCTTC.

Ten or more counts support this clonotype. The chain joins TRBV11-2 to TRBJ1-2; D uncertain. This CDR3 contains 14 residues. Germline values: CDR1 SGHAT, CDR2 FQNNGV. The V end lost 5 bases, the J end lost 0 bases, and 10 bases lay between the germline ends. The CDR3 here is CASSLSRANYGYTF. The CDR3 nucleotides read TGTGCCAGCAGCCTCTCCAGAGCTAACTATGGCTACACCTTC.